What follows are 4 T cell receptor beta chains derived from one specimen sequenced in a study of blood T cell repertoires in COVID-19. Sequencing was performed with immunoSEQ multiplex PCR; in TCRdb, only in-frame clones are kept and a portion is missing. The data hold 150,000 to 200,000 clones, with 65% to 85% observed a single time. The sample was peripheral blood. These receptors came from a woman in her twenties or thirties with acute or convalescent COVID-19.

The chain has TRBV27 and TRBJ2-3; TRBD2 matches 8 bases. From germline, CDR1 is MNHEY and CDR2 SMNVEV (reference sequence). V shed 3 bases, J shed 1 base, and the junction held 3 bases outside the gene matches. The CDR3 has 15 residues. CDR3 nucleotides: TGTGCCAGCAGTTTTCCAGCGGGGGGCACAGATACGCAGTATTTT. Protein product: CASSFPAGGTDTQYF.

The J gene is TRBJ1-2, the V gene TRBV9; 8 bases are shared with TRBD1. J lost 6 bases, V lost 0 bases, and 7 bases had no gene match. The germline gives CDR1 SGDLS, CDR2 YYNGEE. The CDR3 contains 15 residues. The CDR3, as DNA: TGTGCCAGCAGCGTAGGCAGGGGGCCCTGGAATGGCTACACCTTC. The encoded protein is CASSVGRGPWNGYTF. Based on the CDR3 plus reference TRBV9 and TRBJ1-2, the full variable domain is DSGVTQTPKHLITATGQRVTLRCSPRSGDLSVYWYQQSLDQGLQFLIQYYNGEERAKGNILERFSAQQFPDLHSELNLSSLELGDSALYFCASSVGRGPWNGYTFGSGTRLTVV.

CDR3 sequence reads: CASSHAGTTRSGELFF. Written as DNA, the CDR3 is TGTGCCAGCAGCCATGCCGGGACTACCCGGTCGGGGGAGCTGTTTTTT. This chain connects TRBV3-1 (or the pseudogene TRBV3-2) to TRBJ2-2; 7 bases are a match to TRBD2. Looked up from germline, CDR1 is LGHDT and CDR2 is YNNKEL (reference sequence). The CDR3 is made up of 16 amino acids. V shed 3 bases and J 8 bases; nucleotides not matched to a gene: 12.

This clone was recorded a few times. CDR3: CAWSGTAPNYEQYF. Written as DNA, the CDR3 is TGTGCCTGGTCCGGGACAGCGCCTAACTACGAGCAGTACTTC. The J gene is TRBJ2-7, the V gene TRBV30; TRBD1 agrees at 7 bases. Trimming cost V 5 bases and J 3 bases; bases outside gene matches: 10. The CDR3 extends over 14 amino acids. Germline assignment: CDR1 GTSNPN and CDR2 SVGIG (reference sequence).